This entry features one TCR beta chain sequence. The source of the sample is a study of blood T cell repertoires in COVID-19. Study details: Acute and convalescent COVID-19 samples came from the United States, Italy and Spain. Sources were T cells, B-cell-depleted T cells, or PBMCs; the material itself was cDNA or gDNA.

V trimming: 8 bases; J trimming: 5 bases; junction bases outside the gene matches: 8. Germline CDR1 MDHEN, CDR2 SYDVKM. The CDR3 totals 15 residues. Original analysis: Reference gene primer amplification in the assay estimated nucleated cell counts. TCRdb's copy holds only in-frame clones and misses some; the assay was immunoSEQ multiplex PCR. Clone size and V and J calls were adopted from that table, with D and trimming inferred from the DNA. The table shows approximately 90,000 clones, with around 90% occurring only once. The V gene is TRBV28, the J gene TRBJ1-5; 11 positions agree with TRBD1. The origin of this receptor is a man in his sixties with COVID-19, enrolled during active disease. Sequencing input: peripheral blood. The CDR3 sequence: CASLRDRGGYQPQHF. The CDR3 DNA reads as TGTGCCAGCCTCAGGGACAGGGGGGGGTATCAGCCCCAGCATTTT.